This is a list of T cell receptor beta chains from one sample in a study of T cells in Graves' hyperthyroidism and ophthalmopathy. A single record per CDR3 protein comes from TCRdb applying MiXCR to the multiplex PCR reads. The sample holds 300,000 to 450,000 distinct CDR3 sequences, roughly 15% seen once. Sequencing was done on a sample of blood. Every receptor here comes from a woman aged 25 to 39 with Graves' hyperthyroidism that later progressed to Graves' ophthalmopathy. The conserved cysteine and the conserved F or W are not part of the CDR3 here. The order of the fields is V gene, J gene, clone size, CDR3 protein. A clone size is listed for some rows: how often the clone was seen (once, few, many), or a class if it is expanded.

v_gene: TRBV20-1; j_gene: TRBJ1-2; abundance: few; CDR3aa: SARDTQIYGYT
v_gene: TRBV5-6; j_gene: TRBJ1-1; abundance: many; CDR3aa: ASSLQGWNTEAF
v_gene: TRBV27; j_gene: TRBJ2-3; abundance: -; CDR3aa: ASSSLPSGGPDTQY
v_gene: TRBV5-1; j_gene: TRBJ2-5; abundance: few; CDR3aa: ASSLPDPQETQY
v_gene: TRBV24-1; j_gene: TRBJ1-2; abundance: many; CDR3aa: ATSDFGGGGYT
v_gene: TRBV20-1; j_gene: TRBJ2-5; abundance: many; CDR3aa: SAGTSGRVETQY
v_gene: TRBV5-1; j_gene: TRBJ2-5; abundance: few; CDR3aa: ASTPGGETQY
v_gene: TRBV19; j_gene: TRBJ1-1; abundance: few; CDR3aa: ASSTRGLVTEAF
v_gene: TRBV6-1; j_gene: TRBJ1-6; abundance: many; CDR3aa: ASSEGYDNSPLH
v_gene: TRBV11-2; j_gene: TRBJ1-1; abundance: many; CDR3aa: ASSLGPAEAF
v_gene: TRBV19; j_gene: TRBJ1-5; abundance: few; CDR3aa: ASSIRDRRPNQPQH
v_gene: TRBV5-1; j_gene: TRBJ2-3; abundance: many; CDR3aa: ASSHGDRRTDTQY
v_gene: TRBV27; j_gene: TRBJ2-7; abundance: -; CDR3aa: ASSGGQAYEQY
v_gene: TRBV30; j_gene: TRBJ2-1; abundance: -; CDR3aa: AWRYLAGGHEQF